These 8 T cell receptor beta chains came from one sample sequenced in a study of PD-L1 blockade in urothelial cancer. TCRdb keeps only in-frame clones here, not all; method: immunoSEQ multiplex PCR. The sample includes roughly 56,000 clones, 85% to 90% of them seen just once. The time point is: pretreatment peripheral blood. This material consisted of PBMCs, taken around atezolizumab (anti-PD-L1) treatment. The receptors stem from a man aged 55-75 years with urothelial cancer.

This chain connects TRBV19 to TRBJ1-5; D gene ambiguous. The CDR3 loop spans 15 amino acids. V lost 6 bases and J 0 bases, leaving 12 bases between the germline ends. Germline CDR1 reads LNHDA; CDR2 reads SQIVND (reference sequence). DNA for the CDR3: TGTGCCAGTAGCCTTTCCTCTTATAGCAATCAGCCCCAGCATTTT. It is translated as CASSLSSYSNQPQHF. The full variable domain, with the rest looked up from reference TRBV19 and TRBJ1-5, is DGGITQSPKYLFRKEGQNVTLSCEQNLNHDAMYWYRQDPGQGLRLIYYSQIVNDFQKGDIAEGYSVSREKKESFPLTVTSAQKNPTAFYLCASSLSSYSNQPQHFGDGTRLSIL.

This chain links TRBV2 with TRBJ1-2, with D unclear. Trimming removed 1 base at V and 4 bases at J, with 10 bases between. The CDR3 has 14 amino acids. The V gene's germline CDR1 is SNHLY and CDR2 FYNNEI. The CDR3 sequence: CASSEDMGVYGYTF. The CDR3 coding sequence is TGTGCCAGCAGTGAAGATATGGGCGTCTATGGCTACACCTTC.

The chain uses TRBV11-2 and TRBJ2-3; 8 bases match TRBD2. The V segment lost 2 bases and the J segment 7 bases; nucleotides outside the gene matches: 14. Germline V CDR1 and CDR2: SGHAT, FQNNGV. The CDR3 has 17 residues. CDR3 in amino acids: CASSLSPVGGARNTQYF. The CDR3 coding sequence is TGTGCCAGCAGCTTATCCCCTGTCGGGGGGGCCCGAAATACGCAGTATTTT.

This CDR3 is CASSITWTGNTGELFF. The CDR3 DNA follows: TGTGCCAGTAGTATAACTTGGACAGGGAACACCGGGGAGCTGTTTTTT. The genes are TRBV19 and TRBJ2-2, with 7 bases fitting TRBD1. Germline V gene sequence: CDR1 LNHDA, CDR2 SQIVND (reference sequence). V was pared by 2 bases and J by 1 base, with 4 bases of the junction left unmatched. The CDR3 is 16 amino acids.

The rearrangement links TRBV5-4 to TRBJ1-1; a weak D match, TRBD1 (5 bases). V lost 4 bases to trimming and J lost 4 bases, with 14 bases between them. Germline-derived CDR1 and CDR2 are SGHNT and YYREEE (reference sequence). CDR3 size: 14 residues. The CDR3 nucleotides read TGTGCCAGCAGCCGGGGGAGTCGGAGCACTGAAGCTTTCTTT. Its protein product is CASSRGSRSTEAFF.

The chain joins TRBV6-1 to TRBJ2-5, with TRBD2 identical over 14 bases. Germline assignment: CDR1 MNHNS and CDR2 SASEGT. V shed 4 bases, J shed 5 bases, and the junction held 6 bases outside the gene matches. This CDR3 is built from 16 residues. The chain's CDR3 is CASSGRTSGRTETQYF. CDR3 nucleotides: TGTGCCAGCAGTGGCAGGACTAGCGGGAGGACGGAGACCCAGTACTTC.

This clone was observed a handful of times. This sequence joins TRBV6-5 and TRBJ2-6; TRBD2 is a possible D gene (6 bases). The germline CDR1 and CDR2 sequences are MNHEY and SVGAGI. Trimming left V 7 bases short and J 4 bases short, with 11 bases between. The CDR3 sequence is 14 residues long. The CDR3 DNA reads as TGTGCCAGCAAACTAGCATTCGGGGCCAACGTCCTGACTTTC. Its translation is CASKLAFGANVLTF.

The rearrangement uses TRBV27 and TRBJ2-7; 11 nucleotides align to TRBD2. Germline CDR1 reads MNHEY; CDR2 reads SMNVEV (reference sequence). This CDR3 contains 16 residues. V was clipped by 4 bases and J by 3 bases; unmatched bases: 8. As DNA, the CDR3 is TGTGCCAGCAGTTCCCCGACTAGCGGGGTTCTCTACGAGCAGTACTTC. Protein: CASSSPTSGVLYEQYF.